This passage covers 21 T cell receptor beta chains from one sample sequenced in a study of CD8 T cells in ankylosing spondylitis (dated by TCRdb to the late 2010s). No antigen has been assigned to these receptors. Results the study describes overall, beyond this receptor: A TCR beta motif of several highly homologous amino acid variants appeared characteristic of blood from ankylosing spondylitis patients.

Libraries were constructed by 5' RACE. Data came from an Illumina HiSeq 2500. Clones were called with MiXCR by TCRdb after fastp trimmed the public reads at Q25, and only in-frame beta chains were retained. Every entry covers one CDR3 protein and lists the most common genes and DNA from its rows. In all, the sample holds some 200,000 distinct CDR3 sequences, and 5.5% to 7.5% of those were seen once. The ten largest account for more than 13% of the sample. The sample was blood, either unsorted or a sorted T cell fraction (not recorded which). These receptors were obtained from a male donor with ankylosing spondylitis.

This clonotype was seen more than once but under ten times. The chain has TRBV7-9 and TRBJ2-7; 9 bases fit TRBD1. This CDR3 is 23 amino acids long. V shed 2 bases, J shed 7 bases, and the junction held 33 bases outside the gene matches. CDR1 and CDR2 (germline): SEHNR, FQNEAQ (reference sequence). The CDR3 protein is CASSLRGQGLTGDTIRENGEQYF. DNA of the CDR3: TGTGCCAGCAGCTTACGTGGACAGGGGCTCACCGGGGACACAATAAGGGAAAACGGAGAGCAGTACTTC.

This clonotype was observed a few times. The rearrangement joins TRBV27 to TRBJ1-2, with D hard to call. Trimming took 6 bases from V and 7 from J, leaving 15 bases between them. Germline lookup yields CDR1 MNHEY and CDR2 SMNVEV (reference sequence). This CDR3 contains 13 residues. The CDR3 DNA reads as TGTGCCAGCAGGCCCCCCAGAGTCGGTGGCTACACCTTC. It translates to CASRPPRVGGYTF.

This clonotype was observed at least ten times. The V and J genes are TRBV29-1 and TRBJ2-3; D is unresolved. The CDR3 contains 8 residues. Germline CDR1 is SQVTM and CDR2 is ANQGSEA. The CDR3 loop reads CRADTQYF. CDR3 DNA sequence: TGCCGAGCAGATACGCAGTATTTT.

This clonotype was counted at least ten times. The gene calls are TRBV6-1 and TRBJ2-3; no clear D gene. This CDR3 is 13 amino acids long. The ends were cut back, 5 bases at V and 0 bases at J, with 6 bases in the middle. Germline CDR1 is MNHNS and CDR2 is SASEGT. The CDR3 bases are TGTGCCAGCAGTATGACTAGCACAGATACGCAGTATTTT. It codes for CASSMTSTDTQYF.

In its sample, this clonotype was seen many times. CDR3 sequence (DNA): TGTGCCACCCCCTCCTCTGGCCCTGGGGCCAACGTCCTGACTTTC. Protein product: CATPSSGPGANVLTF. This chain connects TRBV7-9 to TRBJ2-6, with D unclear. Trimming stripped 10 bases from V and 2 bases from J, with 15 bases between. This CDR3 has 15 residues. Germline CDR1 reads SEHNR; CDR2 reads FQNEAQ (reference sequence).

This clonotype was recorded many times. The chain recombines TRBV27 with TRBJ2-7; tentative D call: TRBD2 (6 bases). Germline lookup yields CDR1 MNHEY and CDR2 SMNVEV (reference sequence). The V end was cut by 0 bases, the J end by 1 base, with 13 bases between. The CDR3 runs 16 residues. For the CDR3, the DNA is TGTGCCAGCAGTTTATCATGGGGGGATGTATCCTACGAGCAGTACTTC. This translates into CASSLSWGDVSYEQYF.

This clonotype came up a few times. The rearrangement uses TRBV15 and TRBJ2-5; D is perhaps TRBD1 (5 bases). The CDR3 runs to 17 residues. Germline CDR1 and CDR2: LNHNV and YYDKDF (reference sequence). The germline V and J ends were trimmed by 0 bases and 3 bases, with 17 bases remaining between them. The CDR3 coding sequence is TGTGCCACCAGCAGAGAACAGGAGTGGGGCAGGGAAGAGACCCAGTACTTC. It specifies CATSREQEWGREETQYF.

This clonotype was counted ten times or more. Compared with germline, one end of the junction differs, possibly owing to a read error. The chain links TRBV11-1 to TRBJ2-3; D is undetermined. CDR1 and CDR2 from the germline V gene are SGHAT and FQDESV (reference sequence). The CDR3 has 15 amino acids. As DNA, the CDR3 is TGTGCCAGCACCTTAGGGCTGGGCCAGAGGGATACGCAGTATTTT. It translates to CASTLGLGQRDTQYF.

This clonotype was picked up a small number of times. This chain joins TRBV29-1 and TRBJ2-2; D not resolved. This CDR3 is built from 13 residues. Germline lookup yields CDR1 SQVTM and CDR2 ANQGSEA. V dropped 3 bases and J dropped 1 base, with 6 bases sitting between them. CDR3 sequence reads: CSVDVGNTGELFF. CDR3 nucleotide sequence: TGCAGCGTTGATGTGGGGAACACCGGGGAGCTGTTTTTT.

This clonotype was recorded many times. The chain couples TRBV7-9 to TRBJ1-2, with D uncertain. Germline V gene lookup returns CDR1 SEHNR and CDR2 FQNEAQ (reference sequence). The CDR3 contains 13 residues. The V gene lost 0 bases and the J gene lost 4 bases, with 6 bases spanning the gap. The CDR3 sequence is CASSLAAGYGYTF. The DNA for the CDR3 is TGTGCCAGCAGCTTAGCGGCGGGCTATGGCTACACCTTC.

The chain employs TRBV20-1 and TRBJ2-3; no clear D. CDR1 DFQATT and CDR2 SNEGSKA come from the germline V gene (reference sequence). V dropped 0 bases and J dropped 3 bases, with 16 bases sitting between them. The CDR3 spans 16 residues. The CDR3: CSARDQILTDTDTQYF. DNA of the CDR3: TGCAGTGCTAGAGATCAAATCCTAACCGATACAGATACGCAGTATTTT.

This clonotype was seen once. This chain joins TRBV9 and TRBJ2-3, with 8 bases aligning to TRBD1. Per germline, CDR1 SGDLS and CDR2 YYNGEE. This CDR3 has 16 residues. J was trimmed by 2 bases and V by 3 bases; bases with no gene match: 8. The CDR3 nucleotides read TGTGCCAGCAGCGCATCAACAGGGGGACTCACAGATACGCAGTATTTT. This codes for CASSASTGGLTDTQYF.

This clonotype was counted ten times or more. V usage is TRBV28 and J usage is TRBJ2-2, with D unresolved. The CDR3 covers 14 residues. Trimming pared 5 bases from V and 3 bases from J, leaving 10 bases between. CDR1 and CDR2 from the germline V gene are MDHEN and SYDVKM. DNA of the CDR3: TGTGCCAGCAGTCTCCCTCGCTACACCGGGGAGCTGTTTTTT. As protein: CASSLPRYTGELFF.

This clonotype was observed many times. The V and J genes are TRBV6-6 and TRBJ1-5, with a weak D call TRBD1 (6 bases). Germline CDR1 is MNHNY and CDR2 is SVGAGI (reference sequence). Trimming shortened V by 5 bases and J by 5 bases, and 10 bases separated the two germline ends. The CDR3 has 13 amino acids. For the CDR3, the DNA is TGTGCCAGCAGTACAGGGACCTATCAGCCCCAGCATTTT. Translation gives CASSTGTYQPQHF.

In its sample, this clonotype was seen many times. CDR3 DNA sequence: TGCGCCAGCAGCTTTGTGGACCTCACTGAAGCTTTCTTT. This translates into CASSFVDLTEAFF. The rearrangement joins TRBV5-1 to TRBJ1-1, with no clear D. The V and J ends lost 2 bases and 4 bases respectively, with 9 bases between them. Germline CDR1 reads SGHRS; CDR2 reads YFSETQ. This CDR3 contains 13 residues.

The chain is built from TRBV12-3 or TRBV12-4 and TRBJ2-1; D is ambiguous. V was cut by 3 bases and J by 7 bases, with 10 bases left in between. The CDR3 spans 13 residues. CDR3 bases: TGTGCCAGCAGTTTCCCCCCTTGGAATGAGCAGTTCTTC. It codes for CASSFPPWNEQFF.

V usage is TRBV4-3 and J usage is TRBJ2-5, with D possibly matching TRBD2 (6 bases). The CDR3 extends over 15 amino acids. With 1 base removed from V and 4 bases from J, the gap between germline ends came to 13 bases. In germline, CDR1 is LGHNA, CDR2 YSLEER. The CDR3 bases are TGCGCCAGCAGCCAAGGGACTATTTCGAGAGAGACCCAGTACTTC. Amino acid sequence: CASSQGTISRETQYF.

In this sample, this clonotype turned up a few times. This sequence joins TRBV4-1 and TRBJ1-1; 9 bases align to TRBD1. Germline loops: CDR1 MGHRA, CDR2 YSYEKL. The V gene end was trimmed by 1 base and the J gene end by 7 bases; junction bases not matched to a gene: 7. The CDR3 sequence is 15 residues long. CDR3 sequence (DNA): TGCGCCAGCAGCCAAGGCCCCGGGACAGGGCTTGAAGCTTTCTTT. Protein: CASSQGPGTGLEAFF.

This clonotype was recorded many times. The rearrangement uses TRBV4-1 and TRBJ2-1, with no clear D. This CDR3 region has 18 residues. Germline CDR1 reads MGHRA; CDR2 reads YSYEKL. The V and J ends lost 4 bases and 1 base respectively, with 20 bases between them. The CDR3 spells CASSPALYDGSSYNEQFF. As DNA, the CDR3 is TGCGCCAGCAGCCCGGCCTTGTATGATGGGTCATCCTACAATGAGCAGTTCTTC.

There are many counts of this clonotype. V is TRBV7-9 and J is TRBJ2-7; D assignment may be TRBD1 or TRBD2 (5 bases each). Between the trimmed V and J ends, which lost 5 bases and 5 bases, there was a span of 19 bases. CDR1 SEHNR and CDR2 FQNEAQ come from the germline V gene (reference sequence). The CDR3 is 15 amino acids. For the CDR3, the DNA is TGTGCCAGCAGCGATACTCACGTGTGGGGGAACGAGCAGTACTTC. Encoded protein: CASSDTHVWGNEQYF.

The chain links TRBV7-9 to TRBJ2-6; TRBD1 aligns across 7 bases. The germline V gene has CDR1 SEHNR and CDR2 FQNEAQ (reference sequence). Germline trimming cut 8 bases from V and 0 bases from J; bases unmatched to any gene: 10. The length of the CDR3 is 17 residues. In DNA form, the CDR3 reads TGTGCCAGCGCAACAGGGGCCATCTACTCTGGGGCCAACGTCCTGACTTTC. Residues: CASATGAIYSGANVLTF.